These 5 T cell receptor beta chains came from one sample sequenced in a study of sequential checkpoint blockade in melanoma. Treatment given: randomized to nivolumab then ipilimumab (arm A) or the reverse (arm B). Assay: immunoSEQ multiplex PCR; the TCRdb copy retains only in-frame clones and omits some. The data show roughly 8,800 clones, roughly 70% seen once. Source: CD8+ T cells sorted from blood (inferred from file names), taken from a patient given nivolumab and ipilimumab in sequence. The source is a human donor with melanoma.

This clone was seen a single time. V gene TRBV6-5 combines with J gene TRBJ1-2; D gene uncertain. The germline CDR1 and CDR2 sequences are MNHEY and SVGAGI. The ends were cut back, 6 bases at V and 3 bases at J, with 11 bases in the middle. The CDR3 extends over 13 amino acids. For the CDR3, the DNA is TGTGCCAGCAGCTCCGACATCTACTATGGCTACACCTTC. It codes for CASSSDIYYGYTF.

The rearrangement joins TRBV4-3 to TRBJ2-2, with TRBD1 identical over 9 bases. The CDR3 contains 17 residues. Germline loops: CDR1 LGHNA, CDR2 YSLEER. The V segment lost 0 bases and the J segment 5 bases; nucleotides outside the gene matches: 7. The CDR3 DNA reads TGCGCCAGCAGCCAAGATAGGGGACAGGGTCGAACCGGGGAGCTGTTTTTT. This encodes CASSQDRGQGRTGELFF.

The J gene is TRBJ2-5, the V gene TRBV10-3; weak D call: TRBD1 (6 bases). V was shortened by 4 bases and J by 5 bases, with 14 bases between the two germline ends. Germline V lookup: CDR1 ENHRY, CDR2 SYGVKD. CDR3 length: 14 amino acids. DNA of the CDR3: TGTGCCATCAGTGTTGGGGGCTTGGGGGAGACCCAGTACTTC. Translated: CAISVGGLGETQYF.

V gene TRBV4-1 combines with J gene TRBJ1-5; D is perhaps TRBD1 (5 bases). Trimming removed 0 bases from V and 5 bases from J, with 8 bases in between. Germline lookup yields CDR1 MGHRA and CDR2 YSYEKL. CDR3 length: 14 amino acids. CDR3 sequence (DNA): TGCGCCAGCAGCCAAGAAGCAGGGTATCAGCCCCAGCATTTT. Translating it yields CASSQEAGYQPQHF.

The chain has TRBV14 and TRBJ1-2; D may be TRBD1 (6 bases). Germline CDR1 SGHDN, CDR2 FVKESK. V lost 0 bases, J lost 4 bases, and 15 bases lay in between. The CDR3 totals 16 residues. CDR3 sequence reads: CASSQEQGQTGYGYTF. CDR3 bases: TGTGCCAGCAGCCAAGAGCAGGGGCAAACGGGCTATGGCTACACCTTC.